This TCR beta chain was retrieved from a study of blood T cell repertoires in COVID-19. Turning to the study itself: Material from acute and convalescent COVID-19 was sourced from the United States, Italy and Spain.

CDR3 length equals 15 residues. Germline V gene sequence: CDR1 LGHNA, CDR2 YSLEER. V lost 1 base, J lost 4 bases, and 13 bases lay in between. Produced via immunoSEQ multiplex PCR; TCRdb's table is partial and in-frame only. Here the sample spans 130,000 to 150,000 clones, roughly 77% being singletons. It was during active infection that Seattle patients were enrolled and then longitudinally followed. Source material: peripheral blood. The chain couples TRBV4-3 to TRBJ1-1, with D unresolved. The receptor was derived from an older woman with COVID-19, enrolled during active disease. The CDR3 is CASSQARMTGTEAFF. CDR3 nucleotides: TGCGCCAGCAGCCAAGCGCGAATGACGGGCACTGAAGCTTTCTTT.